The present TCR beta chain was sequenced within a study of chemoradiotherapy in HPV16-positive cancers. Sequencing used immunoSEQ multiplex PCR; TCRdb keeps in-frame clones, though not all of them. This table holds 5,400 or so clones, 65% to 80% found once. Samples were taken several times over chemoradiotherapy. The germline V gene encodes CDR1 MDHEN and CDR2 SYDVKM. The CDR3 is 14 residues long. The junction had 9 bases not matched to a gene; V was cut back by 7 bases and J by 6 bases. The source material was tumor tissue, sampled from a patient who underwent chemoradiotherapy. The source is a human donor with HPV-associated anogenital cancer. The chain links TRBV28 to TRBJ2-7; 10 bases are a match to TRBD2. CDR3 sequence (DNA): TGTGCCAGCAAGCGGGGGGGGGAATCCCCCGAGCAGTACTTC. It translates to CASKRGGESPEQYF. Full variable domain (missing parts from reference TRBV28 and TRBJ2-7): DVKVTQSSRYLVKRTGEKVFLECVQDMDHENMFWYRQDPGLGLRLIYFSYDVKMKEKGDIPEGYSVSREKKERFSLILESASTNQTSMYLCASKRGGESPEQYFGPGTRLTVT.